This T cell receptor beta chain was sequenced for a study of T cells after yellow fever vaccination. TCR cDNA was made by 5'RACE template switching, adding a universal primer site and UMIs. TCRdb called the 5' RACE reads again in MiXCR, with one record for every CDR3 protein. This table holds under 700,000 distinct CDR3 sequences, less than 20% found once. This clonotype was detected only a few times. This CDR3 is 15 amino acids long. V was clipped by 6 bases and J by 3 bases; unmatched bases: 4. Germline V gene sequence: CDR1 DFQATT, CDR2 SNEGSKA (reference sequence). V usage is TRBV20-1 and J usage is TRBJ2-1, with 14 bases fitting TRBD2. This TCR came from a man aged 18 to 30 who received the YFV17D yellow fever vaccine. The input for sequencing was PBMCs, taken about 5 days after the first yellow fever vaccination. DNA for the CDR3: TGCAGTGCGGGACTAGCGGGGGCCCGCTACAATGAGCAGTTCTTC. It specifies CSAGLAGARYNEQFF.